The rows below give T cell receptor beta chains drawn from one sample of a study of spatial heterogeneity in lung cancer. TCRdb reprocessed the 5' RACE reads with MiXCR, giving one entry per CDR3 protein. The sample carries tens of thousands of distinct CDR3 sequences, 12% recorded once. Here the sequenced sample was PBMCs, taken at surgery. The receptors here all came from a male donor with early-stage non-small cell lung cancer. Both conserved end residues are part of each CDR3. The order of the fields is J gene, V gene, clone size, CDR3 length, D gene, CDR3 protein, CDR3 DNA. D genes are given only for firm matches. Clone size is given for some rows only: seen once, a few or many times, or a class if the clone is expanded.

J gene: TRBJ1-4; V gene: TRBV7-9; clone size: NA; CDR3 length: 15; D gene: TRBD1; CDR3 protein: CASSLEAGGGEKLFF; CDR3 DNA: TGTGCCAGCAGCTTAGAGGCAGGGGGCGGTGAAAAACTGTTTTTT
J gene: TRBJ1-1; V gene: TRBV28; clone size: few; CDR3 length: 14; D gene: TRBD1; CDR3 protein: CASSSPQGHTEAFF; CDR3 DNA: TGTGCCAGCAGTTCTCCACAGGGGCACACTGAAGCTTTCTTT
J gene: TRBJ2-7; V gene: TRBV12-3/TRBV12-4; clone size: few; CDR3 length: 9; D gene: NA; CDR3 protein: CASIIRSGF; CDR3 DNA: TGTGCCAGCATTATTCGTTCGGGCTTC
J gene: TRBJ2-5; V gene: TRBV7-9; clone size: few; CDR3 length: 10; D gene: NA; CDR3 protein: CASGGETQYF; CDR3 DNA: TGTGCCAGCGGAGGAGAGACCCAGTACTTC
J gene: TRBJ2-1; V gene: TRBV2; clone size: few; CDR3 length: 13; D gene: NA; CDR3 protein: CASTISRGSEQFF; CDR3 DNA: TGTGCCAGCACCATTAGTAGGGGTAGTGAGCAGTTCTTC
J gene: TRBJ2-3; V gene: TRBV29-1; clone size: many; CDR3 length: 14; D gene: NA; CDR3 protein: CSGLGYRVTDTQYF; CDR3 DNA: TGCAGCGGGTTGGGTTACCGGGTCACAGATACGCAGTATTTT
J gene: TRBJ1-3; V gene: TRBV5-4; clone size: NA; CDR3 length: 15; D gene: NA; CDR3 protein: CASSSDRYSGRTIYF; CDR3 DNA: TGTGCCAGCAGCTCCGACAGGTACTCTGGAAGGACCATATATTTT
J gene: TRBJ2-6; V gene: TRBV6-2/TRBV6-3; clone size: NA; CDR3 length: 17; D gene: NA; CDR3 protein: CASRRTSATSGANVLTF; CDR3 DNA: TGTGCCAGCAGAAGGACGAGCGCAACGTCTGGGGCCAACGTCCTGACTTTC
J gene: TRBJ1-5; V gene: TRBV6-1; clone size: NA; CDR3 length: 12; D gene: NA; CDR3 protein: CASMNGIQPQHF; CDR3 DNA: TGTGCCAGCATGAATGGTATTCAGCCCCAGCATTTT
J gene: TRBJ2-7; V gene: TRBV28; clone size: NA; CDR3 length: 14; D gene: TRBD1; CDR3 protein: CASGKQGAQAEQYF; CDR3 DNA: TGTGCCAGCGGCAAACAGGGGGCGCAAGCCGAGCAGTACTTC
J gene: TRBJ1-3; V gene: TRBV4-3; clone size: few; CDR3 length: 14; D gene: NA; CDR3 protein: CASSQDTSRNTIYF; CDR3 DNA: TGCGCCAGCAGCCAAGATACCAGCCGCAACACCATATATTTT
J gene: TRBJ2-5; V gene: TRBV5-1; clone size: many; CDR3 length: 15; D gene: TRBD2; CDR3 protein: CASSLEAGGAETQYF; CDR3 DNA: TGCGCCAGCAGCTTGGAGGCGGGGGGAGCTGAGACCCAGTACTTC
J gene: TRBJ2-7; V gene: TRBV19; clone size: NA; CDR3 length: 14; D gene: TRBD1; CDR3 protein: CASSPQGLSYEQYF; CDR3 DNA: TGTGCCAGTAGTCCACAGGGGCTAAGCTACGAGCAGTACTTC
J gene: TRBJ1-1; V gene: TRBV11-2; clone size: NA; CDR3 length: 14; D gene: TRBD1; CDR3 protein: CASSLGQGYTEAFF; CDR3 DNA: TGTGCCAGCAGCTTGGGACAGGGTTACACTGAAGCTTTCTTT
J gene: TRBJ2-7; V gene: TRBV28; clone size: NA; CDR3 length: 14; D gene: NA; CDR3 protein: CASSPGIPSYEQYF; CDR3 DNA: TGTGCCAGCAGTCCGGGGATCCCTTCCTACGAGCAGTACTTC
J gene: TRBJ2-3; V gene: TRBV7-2; clone size: NA; CDR3 length: 17; D gene: TRBD2; CDR3 protein: CASSLGLAGGRTDTQYF; CDR3 DNA: TGTGCCAGCAGCTTGGGTCTAGCGGGGGGTAGGACAGATACGCAGTATTTT
J gene: TRBJ1-1; V gene: TRBV20-1; clone size: NA; CDR3 length: 15; D gene: TRBD1; CDR3 protein: CSARRTGVMNTEAFF; CDR3 DNA: TGCAGTGCTAGACGGACAGGGGTCATGAACACTGAAGCTTTCTTT
J gene: TRBJ2-7; V gene: TRBV7-6; clone size: few; CDR3 length: 14; D gene: TRBD2; CDR3 protein: CASSLLADSYEQYF; CDR3 DNA: TGTGCCAGCAGCTTGCTAGCGGATTCCTACGAGCAGTACTTC
J gene: TRBJ2-7; V gene: TRBV5-1; clone size: few; CDR3 length: 13; D gene: NA; CDR3 protein: CASSPGLPHEQYF; CDR3 DNA: TGCGCCAGCAGCCCAGGACTGCCCCACGAGCAGTACTTC
J gene: TRBJ2-7; V gene: TRBV12-3/TRBV12-4; clone size: few; CDR3 length: 17; D gene: TRBD2; CDR3 protein: CASSLGLQRGNPYEQYF; CDR3 DNA: TGTGCCAGCAGTTTAGGACTTCAGCGGGGGAATCCTTACGAGCAGTACTTC
J gene: TRBJ1-6; V gene: TRBV12-3/TRBV12-4; clone size: NA; CDR3 length: 14; D gene: TRBD1; CDR3 protein: CASGSGQGNSPLHF; CDR3 DNA: TGTGCCAGCGGTTCGGGACAGGGGAATTCACCCCTCCACTTT
J gene: TRBJ1-1; V gene: TRBV7-9; clone size: NA; CDR3 length: 12; D gene: NA; CDR3 protein: CASSSLGAEAFF; CDR3 DNA: TGTGCCAGCAGCTCTCTCGGAGCTGAAGCTTTCTTT
J gene: TRBJ1-6; V gene: TRBV7-2; clone size: many; CDR3 length: 15; D gene: NA; CDR3 protein: CASSRQLQNNSPLHF; CDR3 DNA: TGTGCCAGCAGCCGACAGCTCCAAAATAATTCACCCCTCCACTTT
J gene: TRBJ1-3; V gene: TRBV7-3; clone size: NA; CDR3 length: 14; D gene: NA; CDR3 protein: CASSSGSSGNTIYF; CDR3 DNA: TGTGCCAGCAGCTCAGGGTCCTCTGGAAACACCATATATTTT
J gene: TRBJ1-1; V gene: TRBV5-5; clone size: many; CDR3 length: 18; D gene: NA; CDR3 protein: CASSLGLQGAIKETEAFF; CDR3 DNA: TGTGCCAGCAGCTTGGGTTTGCAGGGCGCCATAAAGGAAACTGAAGCTTTCTTT
J gene: TRBJ1-5; V gene: TRBV6-2/TRBV6-3; clone size: many; CDR3 length: 12; D gene: NA; CDR3 protein: CASSYGAQPQHF; CDR3 DNA: TGTGCCAGCAGTTACGGGGCCCAGCCCCAGCATTTT
J gene: TRBJ1-3; V gene: TRBV6-2/TRBV6-3; clone size: few; CDR3 length: 14; D gene: NA; CDR3 protein: CASRRSSLRNTIYF; CDR3 DNA: TGTGCCAGCAGGAGAAGTTCACTGAGAAACACCATATATTTT
J gene: TRBJ1-5; V gene: TRBV20-1; clone size: NA; CDR3 length: 13; D gene: NA; CDR3 protein: CSARGPSGQPQHF; CDR3 DNA: TGCAGTGCTAGAGGTCCGAGCGGTCAGCCCCAGCATTTT
J gene: TRBJ1-6; V gene: TRBV5-5; clone size: NA; CDR3 length: 15; D gene: TRBD1; CDR3 protein: CASSRSGGRNSPLHF; CDR3 DNA: TGTGCCAGCAGCCGTTCAGGGGGCCGGAATTCACCCCTCCACTTT
J gene: TRBJ2-3; V gene: TRBV27; clone size: few; CDR3 length: 17; D gene: TRBD2; CDR3 protein: CASRPLGTSEIADTQYF; CDR3 DNA: TGTGCCAGCAGACCTTTAGGGACTAGCGAGATTGCAGATACGCAGTATTTT
J gene: TRBJ2-3; V gene: TRBV12-5; clone size: NA; CDR3 length: 16; D gene: TRBD1; CDR3 protein: CASGPPGTASTDTQYF; CDR3 DNA: TGTGCTAGTGGTCCTCCGGGGACAGCTAGCACAGATACGCAGTATTTT
J gene: TRBJ2-1; V gene: TRBV5-1; clone size: NA; CDR3 length: 17; D gene: TRBD1; CDR3 protein: CASSLAPISTGVNEQFF; CDR3 DNA: TGCGCCAGCAGCTTGGCCCCGATATCGACAGGGGTCAATGAGCAGTTCTTC
J gene: TRBJ1-6; V gene: TRBV6-6; clone size: NA; CDR3 length: 14; D gene: NA; CDR3 protein: CASSWDASTSPLHF; CDR3 DNA: TGTGCCAGCAGTTGGGACGCTTCCACCTCACCCCTCCACTTT
J gene: TRBJ2-5; V gene: TRBV18; clone size: NA; CDR3 length: 13; D gene: NA; CDR3 protein: CASSPQHTETQYF; CDR3 DNA: TGTGCCAGCTCACCTCAGCACACAGAGACCCAGTACTTC
J gene: TRBJ2-2; V gene: TRBV27; clone size: many; CDR3 length: 15; D gene: TRBD2; CDR3 protein: CASSPPGTSNGELFF; CDR3 DNA: TGTGCCAGCAGTCCACCCGGGACTAGCAACGGGGAGCTGTTTTTT
J gene: TRBJ2-1; V gene: TRBV12-3/TRBV12-4; clone size: many; CDR3 length: 15; D gene: TRBD2; CDR3 protein: CASSPGLAGANEQFF; CDR3 DNA: TGTGCCAGCAGTCCGGGACTAGCGGGGGCCAATGAGCAGTTCTTC
J gene: TRBJ1-1; V gene: TRBV9; clone size: NA; CDR3 length: 15; D gene: NA; CDR3 protein: CASSPMATDSPEAFF; CDR3 DNA: TGTGCCAGCAGCCCGATGGCGACAGATTCTCCTGAAGCTTTCTTT
J gene: TRBJ2-7; V gene: TRBV7-9; clone size: few; CDR3 length: 12; D gene: NA; CDR3 protein: CASSLADYEQYF; CDR3 DNA: TGTGCCAGCAGCTTAGCAGATTACGAGCAGTACTTC
J gene: TRBJ2-5; V gene: TRBV12-3/TRBV12-4; clone size: few; CDR3 length: 16; D gene: NA; CDR3 protein: CASSPRRGAQQETQYF; CDR3 DNA: TGTGCCAGCAGCCCAAGGAGGGGGGCCCAACAAGAGACCCAGTACTTC
J gene: TRBJ1-1; V gene: TRBV29-1; clone size: many; CDR3 length: 13; D gene: NA; CDR3 protein: CSVARTVNTEAFF; CDR3 DNA: TGCAGCGTTGCCCGGACAGTGAACACTGAAGCTTTCTTT
J gene: TRBJ2-1; V gene: TRBV24-1; clone size: few; CDR3 length: 14; D gene: NA; CDR3 protein: CATSDLGADNEQFF; CDR3 DNA: TGTGCCACCAGTGATTTGGGGGCCGACAATGAGCAGTTCTTC
J gene: TRBJ1-2; V gene: TRBV12-3/TRBV12-4; clone size: few; CDR3 length: 14; D gene: TRBD1; CDR3 protein: CASRKQGAPSGYTF; CDR3 DNA: TGTGCCAGCAGAAAACAGGGGGCTCCTTCTGGCTACACCTTC
J gene: TRBJ2-5; V gene: TRBV7-2; clone size: few; CDR3 length: 15; D gene: TRBD2; CDR3 protein: CASSLLAGGKETQYF; CDR3 DNA: TGTGCCAGCAGCCTTTTAGCGGGGGGTAAAGAGACCCAGTACTTC
J gene: TRBJ1-1; V gene: TRBV4-3; clone size: NA; CDR3 length: 14; D gene: NA; CDR3 protein: CASSQEQGAAEAFF; CDR3 DNA: TGCGCCAGCAGCCAAGAGCAGGGAGCGGCCGAAGCTTTCTTT
J gene: TRBJ2-7; V gene: TRBV29-1; clone size: few; CDR3 length: 11; D gene: TRBD1; CDR3 protein: CSVWTGREQYF; CDR3 DNA: TGCAGCGTTTGGACAGGGCGAGAGCAGTACTTC
J gene: TRBJ1-5; V gene: TRBV3-1; clone size: NA; CDR3 length: 14; D gene: NA; CDR3 protein: CASSQHPSNQPQHF; CDR3 DNA: TGTGCCAGCAGCCAACATCCTAGCAATCAGCCCCAGCATTTT
J gene: TRBJ2-2; V gene: TRBV7-3; clone size: NA; CDR3 length: 15; D gene: NA; CDR3 protein: CASSLRQANTGELFF; CDR3 DNA: TGTGCCAGCAGCTTAAGGCAGGCGAACACCGGGGAGCTGTTTTTT
J gene: TRBJ2-7; V gene: TRBV27; clone size: NA; CDR3 length: 13; D gene: NA; CDR3 protein: CASRPGAFYEQYF; CDR3 DNA: TGTGCCAGCAGACCGGGGGCCTTCTACGAGCAGTACTTC
J gene: TRBJ2-5; V gene: TRBV3-1; clone size: few; CDR3 length: 15; D gene: NA; CDR3 protein: CASSQDLSSLETQYF; CDR3 DNA: TGTGCCAGCAGCCAAGATCTCTCTTCCTTGGAGACCCAGTACTTC